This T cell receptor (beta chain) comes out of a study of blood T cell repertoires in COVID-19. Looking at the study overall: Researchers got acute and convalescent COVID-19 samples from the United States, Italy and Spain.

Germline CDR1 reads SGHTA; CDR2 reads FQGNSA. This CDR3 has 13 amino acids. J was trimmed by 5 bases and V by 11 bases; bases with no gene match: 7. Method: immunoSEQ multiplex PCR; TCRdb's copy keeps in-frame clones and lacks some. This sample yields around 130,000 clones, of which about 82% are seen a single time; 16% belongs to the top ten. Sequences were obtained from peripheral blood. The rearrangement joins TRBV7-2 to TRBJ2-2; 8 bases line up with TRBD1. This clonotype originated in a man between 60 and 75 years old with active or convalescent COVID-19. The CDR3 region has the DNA TGTGCCTTAGGCAGGGGGCGAACCGGGGAGCTGTTTTTT. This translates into CALGRGRTGELFF.